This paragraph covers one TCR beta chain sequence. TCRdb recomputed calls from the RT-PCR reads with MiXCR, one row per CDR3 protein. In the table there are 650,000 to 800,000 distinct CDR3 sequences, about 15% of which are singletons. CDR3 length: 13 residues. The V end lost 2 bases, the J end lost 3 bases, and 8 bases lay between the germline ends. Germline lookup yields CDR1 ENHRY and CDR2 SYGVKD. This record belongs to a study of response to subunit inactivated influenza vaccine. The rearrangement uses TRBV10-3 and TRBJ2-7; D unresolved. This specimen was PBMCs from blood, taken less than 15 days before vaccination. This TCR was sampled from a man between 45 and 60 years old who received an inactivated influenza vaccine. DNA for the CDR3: TGTGCCATCAGTGAGACCCAGGTCTACGAGCAGTACTTC. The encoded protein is CAISETQVYEQYF.